This TCR beta chain was recorded in a study of blood T cell repertoires in COVID-19. J was trimmed by 3 bases and V by 5 bases; bases with no gene match: 4. This CDR3 is built from 13 residues. Germline loops: CDR1 MNHEY, CDR2 SMNVEV (reference sequence). Sequencing was performed with immunoSEQ multiplex PCR; in TCRdb, only in-frame clones are kept and a portion is missing. In the table there are a few hundred thousand clones, over 80% of which are singletons. Cohort assignment relied on participant-reported clinical history. The sequenced material came from PBMCs or T cells enriched from blood (not recorded which). The chain couples TRBV27 to TRBJ2-7; 7 bases map to TRBD1. The source is a middle-aged woman who had recovered from COVID-19. Here the CDR3 reads CASSTRDSYEQYF. The CDR3, as DNA: TGTGCCAGCAGTACCAGGGACAGCTACGAGCAGTACTTC.